A single sample is the source of the 10 T cell receptor beta chains below, sequenced in a study of beta chain features in type 1 diabetes. The investigators reverse transcribed all of the isolated RNA, so they sequenced expressed TCRB transcripts. Clones were read by immunoSEQ multiplex PCR, and TCRdb kept only the in-frame ones, dropping some. Of about 350,000 clones in the sample, roughly 21% were seen once. Sequencing was carried out using naive CD4+ T cells from blood. These receptors all stem from a woman younger than 30 in good health.

The rearrangement links TRBV19 to TRBJ2-4; D gene unclear. The germline V gene has CDR1 LNHDA and CDR2 SQIVND (reference sequence). Trimming removed 6 bases from V and 0 bases from J, with 12 bases in between. This CDR3 comprises 15 residues. CDR3 coding DNA: TGTGCCAGTAGAGACCAACAGTTAGCCAAAAACATTCAGTACTTC. Protein sequence: CASRDQQLAKNIQYF.

The V and J genes are TRBV5-1 and TRBJ2-7, with 7 bases matching TRBD2. Trimming took 0 bases from V and 12 from J; bases not matched to a gene: 6. The CDR3 sequence is 12 residues long. Germline CDR1 and CDR2: SGHRS and YFSETQ. CDR3 sequence reads: CASSLDYREAYF. The CDR3 region has the DNA TGCGCCAGCAGCTTGGATTACCGGGAGGCGTACTTC. Looking up the rest from reference TRBV5-1 and TRBJ2-7 gives the full variable domain: KAGVTQTPRYLIKTRGQQVTLSCSPISGHRSVSWYQQTPGQGLQFLFEYFSETQRNKGNFPGRFSGRQFSNSRSEMNVSTLELGDSALYLCASSLDYREAYFGPGTRLTVT.

This clone was picked up a small number of times. The V gene is TRBV18, the J gene TRBJ2-5, with 9 bases that match TRBD1. The CDR3 runs to 16 residues. The germline gives CDR1 KGHSH, CDR2 LQKENI. V shed 3 bases, J shed 7 bases, and the junction held 12 bases outside the gene matches. CDR3 residues: CASSPTRQGVFATQYF. Here the CDR3 DNA reads TGTGCCAGCTCACCTACTCGACAGGGGGTATTCGCGACCCAGTACTTC.

A few counts support this clone. V usage is TRBV7-2 and J usage is TRBJ2-5; 10 bases agree with TRBD2. The V segment lost 2 bases and the J segment 1 base; nucleotides outside the gene matches: 7. The germline V gene encodes CDR1 SGHTA and CDR2 FQGNSA. The CDR3 loop spans 17 amino acids. CDR3: CASSLLAGGLSQETQYF. Written as DNA, the CDR3 is TGTGCCAGCAGCTTATTAGCGGGAGGTCTCTCCCAAGAGACCCAGTACTTC.

The rearrangement joins TRBV18 to TRBJ2-7; 13 bases are shared with TRBD2. CDR1 is KGHSH and CDR2 is LQKENI in the germline V gene. The CDR3 totals 16 residues. Unmatched junction bases numbered 9, after V lost 6 bases and J lost 4 bases. The CDR3 here is CASSHGLAGARYEQYF. CDR3 sequence (DNA): TGTGCCAGCTCCCACGGACTAGCGGGAGCCCGTTACGAGCAGTACTTC.

V and J are TRBV7-2 and TRBJ2-1; the D gene is possibly TRBD1 (6 bases). Germline assignment: CDR1 SGHTA and CDR2 FQGNSA. V was pared by 1 base and J by 2 bases, with 9 bases between. This CDR3 is 15 amino acids long. This chain's CDR3 is CASSLGGRAYNEQFF. In DNA form, the CDR3 reads TGTGCCAGCAGCTTAGGGGGGCGAGCCTACAATGAGCAGTTCTTC.

This clone was observed a handful of times. This rearrangement joins TRBV7-9 to TRBJ1-2; TRBD1 might be the D (6 bases). The V gene's germline CDR1 is SEHNR and CDR2 FQNEAQ (reference sequence). This CDR3 is built from 15 residues. Deletions cut 0 bases from V and 0 bases from J, with 8 bases between. CDR3 nucleotides: TGTGCCAGCAGCTTAGCCCGACAGGCTAACTATGGCTACACCTTC. It is translated as CASSLARQANYGYTF. The complete variable domain, with remaining parts taken from reference TRBV7-9 and TRBJ1-2, reads DTGVSQNPRHKITKRGQNVTFRCDPISEHNRLYWYRQTLGQGPEFLTYFQNEAQLEKSRLLSDRFSAERPKGSFSTLEIQRTEQGDSAMYLCASSLARQANYGYTFGSGTRLTVV.

V and J are TRBV5-1 and TRBJ2-5; D gene uncertain. Between the trimmed V and J ends, which lost 2 bases and 5 bases, there was a span of 10 bases. This CDR3 spans 13 amino acids. Germline CDR1 is SGHRS and CDR2 is YFSETQ. CDR3 nucleotide sequence: TGCGCCAGCAGCTTCCCGGGTATCGAGACCCAGTACTTC. Its protein is CASSFPGIETQYF.

This clone was seen a few times. The chain combines TRBV19 with TRBJ2-5; D perhaps matches TRBD1 (6 bases). CDR3 size: 15 residues. V was cut by 3 bases and J by 1 base, with 12 bases left in between. Germline CDR1 and CDR2: LNHDA and SQIVND (reference sequence). The CDR3 DNA follows: TGTGCCAGTAGTATCCAGGGGCTCACCCAAGAGACCCAGTACTTC. It yields the protein CASSIQGLTQETQYF.

The chain combines TRBV27 with TRBJ1-1; possibly TRBD1 for D (6 bases). The CDR3 totals 12 residues. Germline CDR1 and CDR2: MNHEY and SMNVEV (reference sequence). V was clipped by 5 bases and J by 9 bases, with 13 bases between them. CDR3 sequence reads: CASSTGTTKAFF. The CDR3 DNA follows: TGTGCCAGCAGTACCGGGACAACCAAAGCTTTCTTT.